The clone carrying this TCR beta chain was detected a few times. The CDR3 is 15 amino acids. The germline V gene encodes CDR1 SGHTA and CDR2 FQGNSA. Trimming shortened V by 5 bases and J by 3 bases, and 16 bases separated the two germline ends. These data are taken from a study of response to subunit inactivated influenza vaccine. MiXCR, run by TCRdb on the RT-PCR reads, gives a single entry per CDR3 protein. The table shows about 540,000 distinct CDR3 sequences, with approximately 24% occurring only once. Separately, the same data were catalogued under a study of T cells expressing NK-cell markers. From that second work: Libraries used 5'RACE template switching adding universal primer site and UMIs.

The chain is built from TRBV7-2 and TRBJ1-2, with D possibly being TRBD1 (5 bases). Sequencing used CD4+ T cells sorted from PBMCs, obtained 11 to 12 days after vaccination. The sequence was obtained from a man over 45 who received an inactivated influenza vaccine. The CDR3 spells CASSGLVVRDYGYTF. The DNA of the CDR3 is TGTGCCAGCAGCGGATTAGTAGTCAGGGACTATGGCTACACCTTC.